This TCR beta chain came from a study of T cells after yellow fever vaccination. For the study at large: Fractions low in cell number were prepared with SMART-Seq v4 Ultra Low Input.

Whole-study findings and limits: The booster saw the reappearance of most primary-vaccination clones (approximately 97% CD4, 80% to 90% CD8). FACS-sorted repertoires could harbor abundant contaminating bulk-population clonotypes.

This clonotype was picked up a small number of times. What it binds is unknown. MiXCR, run by TCRdb on the 5' RACE reads, gives a single entry per CDR3 protein. The sample yields 300,000 to 400,000 distinct CDR3 sequences, approximately 13% seen once. Trimming shortened V by 2 bases and J by 4 bases, and 9 bases separated the two germline ends. Germline CDR1 is MNHNY and CDR2 is SVGAGI (reference sequence). The CDR3 is 14 amino acids. The sample was CD4+ T cells sorted from PBMCs, taken 15 days after the yellow fever booster vaccination. The clonotype originates from a man younger than 35 who received the YFV17D yellow fever vaccine. This chain joins TRBV6-6 and TRBJ1-3; D remains unclear. CDR3 nucleotides: TGTGCCAGCAGTTACGGAGCTCCCGGAAACACCATATATTTT. It yields the protein CASSYGAPGNTIYF.